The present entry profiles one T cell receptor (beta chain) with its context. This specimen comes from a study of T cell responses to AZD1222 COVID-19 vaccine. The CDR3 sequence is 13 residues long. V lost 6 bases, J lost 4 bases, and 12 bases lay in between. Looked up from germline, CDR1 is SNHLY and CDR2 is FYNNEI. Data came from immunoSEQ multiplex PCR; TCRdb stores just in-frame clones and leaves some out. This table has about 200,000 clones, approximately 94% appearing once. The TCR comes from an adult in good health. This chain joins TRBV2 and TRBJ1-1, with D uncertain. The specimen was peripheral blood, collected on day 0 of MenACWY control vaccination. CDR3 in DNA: TGTGCCAGCAGGGGGATTCCGGGCACTGAAGCTTTCTTT. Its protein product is CASRGIPGTEAFF.